This T cell receptor beta chain was sequenced during a study of OX40 agonist ivuxolimab in advanced cancers. Across the study: Patients got intravenous ivuxolimab at 0.01 to 10 mg/kg every 2 weeks. Among those treated, three patients had partial responses, one with hepatocellular carcinoma and two with cutaneous melanoma. Having had anti-PD-1, anti-PD-L1 or anti-CTLA-4 therapy before was allowed, and around 39% had some.

CDR1 is SGHTA and CDR2 is FQGNSA in the germline V gene. The CDR3 is 14 residues long. Unmatched junction bases numbered 0, after V lost 3 bases and J lost 2 bases. Sequencing used immunoSEQ multiplex PCR; TCRdb keeps in-frame clones, though not all of them. The sample consists of about 48,000 clones, 70% to 90% of them appearing once. The sequence was obtained from an adult with an advanced solid tumor such as melanoma, head and neck, liver or kidney cancer. Sequences were derived from CD4+ or CD8+ T cells sorted from blood, sampled in a trial of the OX40 agonist ivuxolimab. The chain joins TRBV7-2 to TRBJ1-2; 10 bases are a match to TRBD1. The CDR3 region has the DNA TGTGCCAGCAGCTTGACAGGGGGCAACTATGGCTACACCTTC. This codes for CASSLTGGNYGYTF. Complete variable domain (other parts from reference TRBV7-2 and TRBJ1-2): GAGVSQSPSNKVTEKGKDVELRCDPISGHTALYWYRQSLGQGLEFLIYFQGNSAPDKSGLPSDRFSAERTGGSVSTLTIQRTQQEDSAVYLCASSLTGGNYGYTFGSGTRLTVV.